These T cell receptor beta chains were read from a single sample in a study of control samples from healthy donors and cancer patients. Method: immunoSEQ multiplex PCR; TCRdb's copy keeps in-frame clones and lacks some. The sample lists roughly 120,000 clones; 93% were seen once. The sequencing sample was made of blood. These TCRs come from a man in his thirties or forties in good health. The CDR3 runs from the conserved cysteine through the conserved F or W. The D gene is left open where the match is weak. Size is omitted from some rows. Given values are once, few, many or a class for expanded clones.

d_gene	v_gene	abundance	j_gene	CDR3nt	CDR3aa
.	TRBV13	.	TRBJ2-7	TGTGCCAGCAGTCACTTGGGGGAACTTGACGAGCAGTACTTC	CASSHLGELDEQYF
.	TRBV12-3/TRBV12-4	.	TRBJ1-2	TGTGCCAGCAGCCCCTCCCCCCCAACTAAGACCTTC	CASSPSPPTKTF
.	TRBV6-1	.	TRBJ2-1	TGTGCCAGCAGTGTTACCCCCGACAGGAGGATCGATGAGCAGTTCTTC	CASSVTPDRRIDEQFF
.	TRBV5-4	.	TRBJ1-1	TGTGCCAGCAGCTTGGGCGGGGGGCTTGTGTCTTTCTTT	CASSLGGGLVSFF
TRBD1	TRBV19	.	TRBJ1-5	TGTGCCAGTAGTGGGGGACAGGTTAGCAATCAGCCCCAGCATTTT	CASSGGQVSNQPQHF
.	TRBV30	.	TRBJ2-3	TGTGCCTGGAGTGAGTCCAGGGTTGACACAGATACGCAGTATTTT	CAWSESRVDTDTQYF
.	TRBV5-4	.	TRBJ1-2	TGTGCCAGCAGTTTGGGGTATGGCTACACCTTC	CASSLGYGYTF
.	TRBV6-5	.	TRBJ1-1	TGTGCCAGCACCGGGGGGGCCATGAACACTGAAGCTTTCTTT	CASTGGAMNTEAFF
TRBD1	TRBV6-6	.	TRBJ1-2	TGTGCCAGCAGTTACTCCGAAGGGACAGGGGATAGCTACACCTTC	CASSYSEGTGDSYTF
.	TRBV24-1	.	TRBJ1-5	TGTGCCACCAGTGATTCCCCATGGCAGCCCCAGCATTTT	CATSDSPWQPQHF
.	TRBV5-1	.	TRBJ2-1	TGCGCCAGCAGCTTGGGCTCGAGTGAGCAGTTCTTC	CASSLGSSEQFF
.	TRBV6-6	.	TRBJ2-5	TGTGCCAGCAGTTACTCTGGCAGGAGAGAGACCCAGTACTTC	CASSYSGRRETQYF
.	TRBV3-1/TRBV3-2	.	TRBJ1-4	TGTGCCAGCAGCCAAGGCCGAGACTTGAATGAAAAACTGTTTTTT	CASSQGRDLNEKLFF
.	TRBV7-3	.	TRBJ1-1	TGTGCCAGCAGCCGACAGATGAACACTGAAGCTTTCTTT	CASSRQMNTEAFF
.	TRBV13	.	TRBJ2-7	TGTGCCAGCAGCCCCACCGGCAGTTTTACCTACGAGCAGTACTTC	CASSPTGSFTYEQYF
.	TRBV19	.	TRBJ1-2	TGTGCCAGTAGTATCCAGGGAGTATCTGGCTACACCTTC	CASSIQGVSGYTF
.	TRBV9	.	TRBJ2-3	TGTGCCAGCAGCGTATGGTTGGGGGGCCAGGATACGCAGTATTTT	CASSVWLGGQDTQYF
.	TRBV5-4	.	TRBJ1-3	TGTGCCAGCAGCCGACCAAGCTCTGGAAACACCATATATTTT	CASSRPSSGNTIYF
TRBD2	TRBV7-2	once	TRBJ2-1	TGTGCCAGCAGCCCCGGGACTAGCGACAGCCAGTTCTTC	CASSPGTSDSQFF
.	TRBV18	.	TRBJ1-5	TGTGCCAGCTCATGGGTCCCGCAGGGCGGAGTTAGCAATCAGCCCCAGCATTTT	CASSWVPQGGVSNQPQHF
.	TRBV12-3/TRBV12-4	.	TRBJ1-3	TGTGCCAGCACCTTGGGGGCTGGAAACACCATATATTTT	CASTLGAGNTIYF
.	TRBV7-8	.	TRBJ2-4	TGTGCCAGCAGCCTGGGCGTCGGGGGTGTAGCCAAAAACATTCAGTACTTC	CASSLGVGGVAKNIQYF
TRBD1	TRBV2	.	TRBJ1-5	TGTGCCAGCAGTACTTCCACCCACAGGGGGCGGAGGGGTCAGCCCCAGCATTTT	CASSTSTHRGRRGQPQHF
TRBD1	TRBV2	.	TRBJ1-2	TGTGCCAGCACGGGACAGGGCGGCTACACCTTC	CASTGQGGYTF
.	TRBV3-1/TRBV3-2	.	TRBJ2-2	TGTGCCAGCAGCCAAGCTTTGGGCACCGGGGAGCTGTTTTTT	CASSQALGTGELFF
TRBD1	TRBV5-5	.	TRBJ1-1	TGTGCCAGCAGCTTGGTAGCCCCAGGGGGGAACACTGAAGCTTTCTTT	CASSLVAPGGNTEAFF
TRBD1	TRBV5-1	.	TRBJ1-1	TGCGCCAGCAGCTTGGAAGCAGGGGGGAATGAAGCTTTCTTT	CASSLEAGGNEAFF
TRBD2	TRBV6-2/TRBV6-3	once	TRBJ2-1	TGTGCCAGCAGTTACAGCGGACTAGCGGGGGGGGGTGAGCAGTTCTTC	CASSYSGLAGGGEQFF
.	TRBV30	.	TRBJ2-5	TGTGCCTGGAACGACCGGGTAGAGACCCAGTACTTC	CAWNDRVETQYF
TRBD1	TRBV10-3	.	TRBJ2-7	TGTGCCATCAGTCCGACAGGGGGGAGGAACGAGCAGTACTTC	CAISPTGGRNEQYF
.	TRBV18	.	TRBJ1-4	TGTGCCAGCTCACGCGACGGGACCCCTGGGGCTAATGAAAAACTGTTTTTT	CASSRDGTPGANEKLFF
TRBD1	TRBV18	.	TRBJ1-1	TGTGCCAGCTCACCAAGGGACAGGGAATGGTTTGAAGCTTTCTTT	CASSPRDREWFEAFF
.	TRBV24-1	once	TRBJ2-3	TGTGCCACCGGGGAAACAGGGATCACAGATACGCAGTATTTT	CATGETGITDTQYF
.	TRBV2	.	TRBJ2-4	TGTGCCAGCACTCCAATGGGCCTAGCCAAAAACATTCAGTACTTC	CASTPMGLAKNIQYF
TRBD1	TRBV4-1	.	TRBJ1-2	TGCGCCAGCAGCCCTGAGGAGGGGGCAGGTCAATATGGCTACACCTTC	CASSPEEGAGQYGYTF
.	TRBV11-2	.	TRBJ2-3	TGTGCCAGCAGCCCCGAGGGTTACCGCACAGATACGCAGTATTTT	CASSPEGYRTDTQYF
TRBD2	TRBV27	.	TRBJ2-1	TGTGCCACGGCTAGCGGGGAGAATGAGCAGTTCTTC	CATASGENEQFF
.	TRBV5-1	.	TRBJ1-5	TGCGCCAGCAGCCTGGTACCGGATCAGCCCCAGCATTTT	CASSLVPDQPQHF
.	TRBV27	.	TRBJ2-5	TGTGCCAGCAGTTTATCGTCGGGGTTCAGTGGATGGGAGACCCAGTACTTC	CASSLSSGFSGWETQYF
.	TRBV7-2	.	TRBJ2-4	TGTGCCAGCAGCTTCTTAACCGGAAACCTAGCCAAAAACATCCAGTACTTC	CASSFLTGNLAKNIQYF
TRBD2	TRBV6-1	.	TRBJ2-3	TGTGCCAGCAGTGCGGGACTAGCGGGGGGTTCAGATACGCAGTATTTT	CASSAGLAGGSDTQYF
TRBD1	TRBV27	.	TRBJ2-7	TGTGCCAGCAGTTTAGGGGACAGTTCCTACGAGCAGTACTTC	CASSLGDSSYEQYF